The 10 T cell receptor beta chains in this list originate from one sample, sequenced in a study of T and B cells in COVID-19 patients. TRB rearrangements were amplified by multiplex PCR with BIOMED2 TRB-A/B primers. TCRdb re-called the multiplex PCR reads with MiXCR, one entry per CDR3 protein. The table lists over a thousand distinct CDR3 sequences, about 29% of them singletons, with about 72% in the top ten. Each TRB amplification used roughly 220-550 ng of genomic DNA from blood. Sequenced material: blood. The receptors derive from a human donor with active COVID-19.

The chain has TRBV6-5 and TRBJ2-7, with no clear D. CDR1 is MNHEY, CDR2 SVGAGI, per germline. The CDR3 runs 13 residues. V gave up 7 bases and J gave up 2 bases, with 12 bases separating them. The CDR3 DNA reads TGTGCCAGCACCTCGGACCGAACCTACGAGCAGTACTTC. Translated, it gives CASTSDRTYEQYF.

The genes are TRBV6-5 and TRBJ1-5, with D maybe TRBD1 (5 bases). V was cut by 2 bases and J by 4 bases, with 9 bases left in between. This CDR3 is 14 amino acids long. The germline CDR1 and CDR2 sequences are MNHEY and SVGAGI. The CDR3 DNA sequence: TGTGCCAGCAGTTACATCCAGGGAAATCAGCCCCAGCATTTT. This translates into CASSYIQGNQPQHF.

The chain combines TRBV12-3 or TRBV12-4 with TRBJ1-3; D is undetermined. The ends were cut back, 1 base at V and 4 bases at J, with 2 bases in the middle. This CDR3 region has 12 residues. The DNA of the CDR3 is TGTGCCAGCAGTTTAGGGGGAAACACCATATATTTT. Encoded protein: CASSLGGNTIYF.

This clonotype was seen once. The gene calls are TRBV29-1 and TRBJ2-2, with TRBD2 identical over 9 bases. The germline V gene has CDR1 SQVTM and CDR2 ANQGSEA. CDR3 length: 16 amino acids. J gave up 3 bases and V 7 bases, and 12 bases lay outside the gene matches. DNA for the CDR3: TGCAGCGCCGCCCTCGCGGGAGGGGCCCACACCGGGGAGCTGTTTTTT. This encodes CSAALAGGAHTGELFF.

The gene calls are TRBV7-9 and TRBJ2-2; 7 positions agree with TRBD1. The V segment lost 1 base and the J segment 8 bases; nucleotides outside the gene matches: 4. CDR1 and CDR2 (germline): SEHNR, FQNEAQ (reference sequence). The CDR3 is 14 amino acids. The CDR3 sequence is CASSLVQGPGELFF. The CDR3 coding sequence is TGTGCCAGCAGCTTAGTACAGGGGCCAGGGGAGCTGTTTTTT.

This chain uses TRBV7-2 with TRBJ2-2; 7 bases fit TRBD2. The V and J ends lost 5 bases and 3 bases, in that order; junction bases with no gene match: 6. Germline CDR1 is SGHTA and CDR2 is FQGNSA. This CDR3 is 15 amino acids long. CDR3 DNA: TGTGCCAGCAGCCCCCGACTAGCCCACACCGGGGAGCTGTTTTTT. Encoded protein: CASSPRLAHTGELFF.

The table lists this clonotype with a few counts. This chain links TRBV7-2 with TRBJ2-7, with 8 bases aligning to TRBD2. CDR3 length: 13 amino acids. Germline CDR1 is SGHTA and CDR2 is FQGNSA. Trimming took 6 bases from V and 6 from J; bases not matched to a gene: 7. CDR3 sequence reads: CASREAGGREQYF. CDR3 bases: TGTGCCAGCAGAGAGGCGGGGGGCCGCGAGCAGTACTTC.

This clonotype was observed a handful of times. The chain recombines TRBV5-4 with TRBJ2-7; D is undetermined. The CDR3 loop spans 13 amino acids. The germline V gene encodes CDR1 SGHNT and CDR2 YYREEE (reference sequence). Trimming stripped 0 bases from V and 5 bases from J, with 9 bases between. The CDR3 is CASSLDPSHEQYF. The CDR3 region has the DNA TGTGCCAGCAGCTTGGACCCTAGTCACGAGCAGTACTTC.

This sequence joins TRBV5-5 and TRBJ1-1; a possible D gene is TRBD1 (5 bases). The CDR3 has 17 residues. V was trimmed by 0 bases and J by 0 bases, leaving 15 bases between them. From germline, CDR1 is SGHKS and CDR2 YYEKEE (reference sequence). The CDR3 is CASSLEGLGTVNTEAFF. CDR3 DNA: TGTGCCAGCAGCTTGGAAGGTTTGGGGACCGTGAACACTGAAGCTTTCTTT.

This clonotype was detected a few times. The chain couples TRBV12-3 or TRBV12-4 to TRBJ2-6; 8 bases agree with TRBD1. The CDR3 contains 14 residues. The V gene end was trimmed by 6 bases and the J gene end by 4 bases; junction bases not matched to a gene: 2. Here the CDR3 reads CASSQGAGANVLTF. The CDR3 DNA reads TGTGCCAGCAGCCAGGGGGCAGGGGCCAACGTCCTGACTTTC.